The clone carrying this T cell receptor (beta chain) was found a few times. Antigen unknown. The sample belongs to a study of cytomegalovirus exposure and HLA in healthy donors. Broader study findings: There were a few CMV-associated chains whose specificity for CMV antigens was confirmed in vitro.

TCRdb's copy holds only in-frame clones and misses some; the assay was immunoSEQ multiplex PCR. This table has roughly 140,000 clones, less than 90% appearing once. The V gene's germline CDR1 is GTSNPN and CDR2 SVGIG (reference sequence). V shed 2 bases, J shed 7 bases, and the junction held 9 bases outside the gene matches. This CDR3 contains 14 residues. This rearrangement joins TRBV30 to TRBJ1-2; the match to TRBD1 covers 8 bases. The sequenced sample was PBMCs. The TCR sequence derives from a woman in her late teens or twenties in good health and CMV-seropositive. The CDR3 coding sequence is TGTGCCTGGAGTTTTGGCAGGGGGCCGCGTGGCTACACCTTC. Translation: CAWSFGRGPRGYTF.